What follows is one TCR beta chain and its context. Its antigen is unknown. This entry belongs to a study of cytomegalovirus exposure and HLA in healthy donors. It was the approximately 130-subject validation cohort, separate from the 666-subject first cohort, to which the donors belonged. Study findings and constraints: The tendency of first-cohort TCR clusters to co-occur in the 120 validation repertoires was the finding of a later analysis. Investigators reported around 150 TCR beta chains as tied to cytomegalovirus. Using the classifier, cytomegalovirus status was reportedly diagnosed with high specificity and sensitivity.

Here immunoSEQ multiplex PCR was the method, and the copy in TCRdb shows in-frame clones only, minus some. Of approximately 170,000 clones listed, 85% are singletons. Trimming took 10 bases from V and 4 from J; bases not matched to a gene: 3. Germline loops: CDR1 MNHNY, CDR2 SVGAGI (reference sequence). The CDR3 length is 12 residues. The sequencing sample was made of PBMCs. The chain uses TRBV6-6 and TRBJ2-7; 11 nucleotides align to TRBD1. The TCR sequence derives from a man between 18 and 29 years old in good health and CMV-seropositive. The CDR3 here is CATGTGGYEQYF. As DNA, the CDR3 is TGTGCCACCGGGACAGGGGGGTACGAGCAGTACTTC.